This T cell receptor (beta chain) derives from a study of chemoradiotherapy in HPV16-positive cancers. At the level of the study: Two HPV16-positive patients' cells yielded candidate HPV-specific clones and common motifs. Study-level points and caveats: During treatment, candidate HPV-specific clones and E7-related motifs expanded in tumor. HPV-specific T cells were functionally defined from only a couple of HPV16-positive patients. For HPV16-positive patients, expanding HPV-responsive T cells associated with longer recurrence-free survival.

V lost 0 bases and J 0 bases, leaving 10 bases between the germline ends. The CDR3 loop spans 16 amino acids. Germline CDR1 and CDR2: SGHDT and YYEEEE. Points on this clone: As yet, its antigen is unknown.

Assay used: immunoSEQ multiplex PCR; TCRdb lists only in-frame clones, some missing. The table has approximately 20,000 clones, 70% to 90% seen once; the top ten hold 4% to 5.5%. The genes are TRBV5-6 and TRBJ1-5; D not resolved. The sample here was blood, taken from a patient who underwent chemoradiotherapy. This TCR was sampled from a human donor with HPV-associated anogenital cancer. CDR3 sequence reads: CASSLGGSYSNQPQHF. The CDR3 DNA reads TGTGCCAGCAGCTTGGGAGGCTCCTATAGCAATCAGCCCCAGCATTTT.